This section outlines one T cell receptor (beta chain) sequence together with its context. Study processing details: For nucleated cells, counts were estimated from reference gene primer amplification. Measured with immunoSEQ multiplex PCR; TCRdb has only the in-frame clones, and not every one. From that table come the V and J calls and clone size; the DNA was used to work out D and trimming. The table has around 620,000 clones, around 90% seen once. In germline, CDR1 is MGHDK, CDR2 SYGVNS. This CDR3 region has 13 residues. The ends were cut back, 3 bases at V and 5 bases at J, with 10 bases in the middle. This entry is derived from a study of blood T cell repertoires in COVID-19. Across the study: Samples taken during acute and convalescent COVID-19 were collected in the United States, Italy and Spain. In each case, the material was cDNA or gDNA derived from T cells, B-cell-depleted T cells, or PBMCs.

The receptor was derived from a woman younger than 30 with acute or convalescent COVID-19. The chain employs TRBV25-1 and TRBJ1-1, with D perhaps matching TRBD1 (6 bases). Sequencing used peripheral blood. Written as DNA, the CDR3 is TGTGCCAGCAGTGAGGGGGCGTTGACTGAAGCTTTCTTT. Translation gives CASSEGALTEAFF.